This T cell receptor beta chain was retrieved from a study of cytomegalovirus exposure and HLA in healthy donors (dated by TCRdb to 2016 to 2017). Regarding the complete study: An earlier analysis of several hundred of the donors reported 250 to 300 Gb of sequence data and 117 million unique TCR beta sequences obtained from some 170 million T cells. The genetic ancestry cluster associated with self-reported Caucasian donors included 81% of the approximately 430 genotyped donors. Using immunosequencing, the study profiled T cell repertoires from 500 to 800 subjects and related those repertoires to cytomegalovirus serostatus. In addition to the first cohort of 500 to 850 subjects, a separate validation cohort of some 120 different subjects was used. Every discovery cohort repertoire had been produced on one sequencing platform. The study aimed to test whether signatures of past pathogen exposure could be identified by cataloging public T cell receptors. Four or five DR-DQ haplotypes were handled as single units for association and clustering because linkage in the cohort was strong. Donor age, sex, ethnicity and CMV serostatus were compiled together with the repertoire data. Genome-wide SNP genotypes for about 65% of the roughly 670 donors were used in a later genetic analysis, which treated that subset as a discovery cohort. Both class I and class II loci were covered by HLA typing, at four-digit resolution. High-throughput TCR immunosequencing, statistical association of individual TCRs with disease status, and machine learning were combined to predict cytomegalovirus infection status. Typing coverage varied by locus: roughly 620-640 donors for A, B, C, DRB1 and DQB1; roughly 510 for DQA1; 600 to 610 for DPA1; roughly 450 for DPB1. The later analysis used no new phenotypic data to find candidate immune exposures, relying instead on TCR beta sequences and their occurrence across donors. An early release that covered fewer than 800 HLA-typed donors contained around 300 gigabases of sequencing data and tens of millions of unique TCR sequences. A later analysis re-analyzed previously published TCR beta repertoires from roughly 690 donors and added high-resolution HLA genotyping to study TCR occurrence patterns. To decide whether each TCR beta V gene segment behaved as functional or pseudogenic, an earlier analysis of approximately 590 of the donors relied on high-throughput TCR beta sequencing. Across 300 to 400 genotyped donors of the cohort, an average of 235,054 unique TCR beta nucleotide sequences per donor were sequenced, and approximately 19% of those sequences were non-productive.

As regards this clone: This receptor's antigen is unknown. One base away there is no much larger clone; base qualities are not given.

The germline V gene supplies CDR1 SGHTA and CDR2 FQGNSA. The CDR3 contains 11 residues, cysteine and phenylalanine counted. Just the 33-base CDR3 DNA is kept, in frame starting at base 1. V gives up 5 bases and J gives up 4 bases, and the segment between their germline ends measures 5 bases. Libraries were built with the immunoSEQ multiplex PCR assay. For the multiplex PCR, a mixture combining 60 forward primers for TCR Vbeta segments and 13 reverse primers for TCR Jbeta segments was used. The CDR3 region of rearranged TCR beta genes was amplified from genomic DNA with a multiplex PCR assay. On the Illumina HiSeq System, the amplified TCR beta libraries were sequenced as 87-base-pair reads. For the original study's pipeline: A later analysis tallied tens of millions of unique TCR beta chains across the 600 to 700 repertoires, and about 12 million of those chains were shared by two or more donors. Raw reads were error-corrected and collapsed into unique sequences with a nearest-neighbor algorithm that merged closely related sequences to remove PCR and sequencing errors. CDR3 sequences were aligned to IMGT reference sequences to assign V, D and J gene segments. Each retained sequence needed at least a six-nucleotide match to both a V gene segment and a J gene segment. Rearrangements were called productive when the CDR3 lacked stop codons and stayed in frame with V and J; all others were non-productive. Following IMGT convention, CDR3 was defined as the stretch from the second conserved V-encoded cysteine to the conserved J-encoded phenylalanine. In an earlier analysis of approximately 500 of the donors, sequences lacking an unambiguous match to a single V gene segment were excluded. An earlier analysis of several hundred of the donors called V segments functional above 56.7% productive rearrangements and segregating when the between-donor standard deviation exceeded 5%. A statistical classification framework was built for diagnosing cytomegalovirus status from the catalog of TCR beta chain sequences. A later analysis assigned V and J genes by comparing TCR nucleotide sequences with IMGT/GENE-DB human TR gene sequences. Using the TCRdist pipeline, a later analysis assigned CDR3 sequences along with most-parsimonious VDJ recombination scenarios. In a later analysis, each TCR beta chain was defined by its CDR3 amino acid sequence together with its V-gene family, and reads lacking a unique V-gene family were excluded. To address suspected cross-contamination and a sequencing artifact, a later analysis removed several hundred highly shared, low-generation-probability nucleotide sequences. For each public chain, a later analysis derived a clonal expansion index from normalized ranks of inferred template counts within each repertoire. In a later analysis, generation probabilities were computed using a VDJ recombination model fitted to out-of-frame rearrangements, and the results were checked against IGoR. A later analysis scored TCR-TCR, TCR-HLA and TCR-CMV co-occurrence with hypergeometric tests, applying a repertoire-size bias correction to TCR pairs. To estimate false discovery rates, a later analysis permuted the HLA or CMV assignments 20 times. In a later analysis, co-occurring TCRs were grouped using DBSCAN, with TCRdist sequence similarity added in when clustering inside HLA-allele-positive subsets. For co-occurrence clustering, repertoires with fewer than 30,000 or more than 120,000 public chains were excluded, along with several repertoires with anomalous nucleotide sharing. Here the immuneACCESS table is served through TCRdb, limited to in-frame sequences with V and J called. Missing clones are a known gap in these copies; in checked studies unresolved V genes cover under half, and the rest lacks a known reason. From that table come the V and J calls and clone size; the DNA was used to work out D and trimming. A total of about 140,000 clones appear in this sample, 80% of them only once. The top ten clones comprise 5% to 5.5% of the sample.

On the study overall, not on this receptor specifically: A few of the identified cytomegalovirus-associated TCR beta chains were confirmed in vitro to be specific for cytomegalovirus antigens. The cohort was sequenced for TCR beta chains only, and without alpha or paired-chain data the features that could be detected were limited. CMV serostatus was the only immune exposure information available for the cohort. According to a later analysis, TCR association rates differed among HLA loci, with DRB1 alleles showing the most associated TCRs and HLA-C alleles showing the fewest. The presence/absence analyses assumed that sequencing depth was roughly uniform across donors, and that assumption may not be true. A further reported finding was that TCR beta sequences accurately predicted the HLA-A and HLA-B alleles for most subjects in the first cohort. Cytomegalovirus status was reported to be diagnosed by the classifier with high specificity and sensitivity in both the original and validation cohorts. A later analysis associated 15,000 to 20,000 TCR beta sequences with specific HLA alleles at a false discovery rate of 0.05. Some IMGT-functional V segments, including TRBV6-2 and TRBV6-3, could not be distinguished by the 87-base-pair reads and were therefore excluded. HLA typing was unavailable for some donors at each locus, so association tests used only the typed subset. A cluster of highly shared sequence variants was judged likely to be a technical artifact of the sequencing pipeline. Correlated functional status among segregating V segments might reflect linkage disequilibrium, but an unknown experimental factor could not be ruled out. In an earlier analysis of around 500 of the donors, most TCR beta V segments appeared in productive rearrangements about 87% or about 30% of the time, broadly matching IMGT annotations. In a later analysis, several top co-occurrence clusters were reported to appear linked to parvovirus B19, influenza, CMV and Epstein-Barr virus. According to a later analysis, most CMV-associated TCR beta chains appeared to be HLA-restricted, and the HLA associations seemed to be driven largely by CMV exposure. In a later genetic analysis, fewer N-insertions in productive TCRs were reported among donors in an Asian-associated ancestry cluster than the roughly 700-donor mean. According to the authors, the approach could potentially be generalized to other disease states and immunological phenotypes. A later genetic analysis associated a missense DCLRE1C variant with V-gene and J-gene trimming of TCR beta chains, and an independent cohort replicated the association. The study gave a list of 150 to 200 TCR beta chains associated with cytomegalovirus. A later analysis found that HLA-associated TCR beta chains were more clonally expanded and had lower generation probabilities than equally common non-associated chains. Strong co-occurrence of HLA alleles, especially DR and DQ, made assigning TCR associations to individual alleles difficult. Most TCR sequences were observed very rarely across donors, whereas some public TCRs were present in many individuals. The earlier analysis of a few hundred of the donors excluded over 15 rarely observed V segments, including chromosome 9 orphons, because counts were too low.

In total, 600 or so healthy bone marrow donors made up the cohort. Cohort members were all nominally healthy when sampled, although unrecorded immune exposures were likely present. The donor was CMV seronegative and belonged to the group of 350 to 400 seronegative cohort members. A peripheral blood sample was collected from each donor, and TCR beta sequencing was performed on peripheral blood mononuclear cells. Genomic DNA extraction from the blood cell samples was performed with the Qiagen DNeasy Blood Extraction Kit. The V and J segments used are TRBV7-2 and TRBJ2-5, with the D gene too uncertain to name. The receptor was derived from a male donor in good health and CMV-seronegative. What was sequenced was PBMCs. The nucleotide sequence is TGTGCCAGCAGCCCCTCAGAGACCCAGTACTTC. It translates as CASSPSETQYF.